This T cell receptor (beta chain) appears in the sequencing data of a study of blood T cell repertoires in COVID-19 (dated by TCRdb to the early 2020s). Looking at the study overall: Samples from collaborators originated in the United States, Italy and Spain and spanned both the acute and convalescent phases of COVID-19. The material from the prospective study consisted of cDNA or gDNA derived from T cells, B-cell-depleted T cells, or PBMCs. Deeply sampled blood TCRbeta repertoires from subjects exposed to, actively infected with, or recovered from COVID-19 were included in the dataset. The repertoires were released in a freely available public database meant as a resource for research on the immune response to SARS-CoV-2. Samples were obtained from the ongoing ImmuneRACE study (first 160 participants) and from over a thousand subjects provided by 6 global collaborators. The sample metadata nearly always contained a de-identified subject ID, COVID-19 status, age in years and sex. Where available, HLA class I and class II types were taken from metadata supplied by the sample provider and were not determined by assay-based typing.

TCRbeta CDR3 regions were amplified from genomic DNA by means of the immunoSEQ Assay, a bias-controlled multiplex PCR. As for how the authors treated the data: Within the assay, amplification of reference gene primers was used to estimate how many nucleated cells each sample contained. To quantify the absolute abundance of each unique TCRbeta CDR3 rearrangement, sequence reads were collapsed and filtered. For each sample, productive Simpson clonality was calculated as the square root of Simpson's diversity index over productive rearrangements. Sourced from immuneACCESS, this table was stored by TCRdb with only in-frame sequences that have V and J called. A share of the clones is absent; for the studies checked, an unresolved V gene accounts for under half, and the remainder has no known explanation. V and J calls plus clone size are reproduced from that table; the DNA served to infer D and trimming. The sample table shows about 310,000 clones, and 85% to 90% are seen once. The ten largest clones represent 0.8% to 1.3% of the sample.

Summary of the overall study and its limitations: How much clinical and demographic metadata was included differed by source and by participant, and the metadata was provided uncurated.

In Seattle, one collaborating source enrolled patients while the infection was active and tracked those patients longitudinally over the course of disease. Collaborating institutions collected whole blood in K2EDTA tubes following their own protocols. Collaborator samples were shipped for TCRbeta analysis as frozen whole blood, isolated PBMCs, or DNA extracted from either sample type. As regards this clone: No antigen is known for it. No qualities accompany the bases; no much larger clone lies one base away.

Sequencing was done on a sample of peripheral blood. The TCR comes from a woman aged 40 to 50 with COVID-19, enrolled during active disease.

The DNA sequence is given as TGTGCCAGCAAGAGGGGGGGGGTGAACACTGAAGCTTTCTTT. It specifies CASKRGGVNTEAFF. The receptor chain draws on TRBV28 and TRBJ1-1; TRBD1 is possibly the D segment (6 matching bases). CDR1 and CDR2, per the germline V gene, are MDHEN and SYDVKM. The V end loses 7 bases and the J end loses 0 bases, and a stretch of 12 bases separates them. The CDR3 goes from the cysteine to the phenylalanine over 14 residues. CDR3 DNA only is kept here, 42 bases in frame from base 1.